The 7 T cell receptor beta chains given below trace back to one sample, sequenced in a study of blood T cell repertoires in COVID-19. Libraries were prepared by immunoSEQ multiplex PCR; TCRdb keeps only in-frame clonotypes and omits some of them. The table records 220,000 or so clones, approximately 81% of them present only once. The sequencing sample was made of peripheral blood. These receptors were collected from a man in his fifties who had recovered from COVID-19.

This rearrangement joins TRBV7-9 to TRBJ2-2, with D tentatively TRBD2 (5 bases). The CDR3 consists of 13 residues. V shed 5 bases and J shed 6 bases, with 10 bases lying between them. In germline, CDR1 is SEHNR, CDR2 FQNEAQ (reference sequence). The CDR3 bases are TGTGCCAGCAGCACCCCGAGGGCCGGGGAGCTGTTTTTT. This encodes CASSTPRAGELFF.

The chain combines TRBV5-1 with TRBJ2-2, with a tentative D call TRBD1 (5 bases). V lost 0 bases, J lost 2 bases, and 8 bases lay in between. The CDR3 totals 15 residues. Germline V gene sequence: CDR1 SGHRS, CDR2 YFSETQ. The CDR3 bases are TGCGCCAGCAGCTTGGAGGGGCATAACACCGGGGAGCTGTTTTTT. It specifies CASSLEGHNTGELFF.

The CDR3 sequence: CASSPGLASYEQYF. The CDR3 DNA follows: TGTGCCAGCAGCCCGGGACTAGCGTCCTACGAGCAGTACTTC. The chain is built from TRBV7-2 and TRBJ2-7; 10 positions agree with TRBD2. The CDR3 is 14 amino acids. Per germline, CDR1 SGHTA and CDR2 FQGNSA. With V trimmed by 5 bases and J by 1 base, 2 bases remained unmatched.

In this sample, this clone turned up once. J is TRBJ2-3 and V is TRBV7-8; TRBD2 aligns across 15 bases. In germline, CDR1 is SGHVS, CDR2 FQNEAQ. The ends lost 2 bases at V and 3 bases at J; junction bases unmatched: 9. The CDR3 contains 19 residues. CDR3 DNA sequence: TGTGCCAGCAGCTTACGCCCGGGACTAGCGGGAGGTGGTACAGATACGCAGTATTTT. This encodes CASSLRPGLAGGGTDTQYF.

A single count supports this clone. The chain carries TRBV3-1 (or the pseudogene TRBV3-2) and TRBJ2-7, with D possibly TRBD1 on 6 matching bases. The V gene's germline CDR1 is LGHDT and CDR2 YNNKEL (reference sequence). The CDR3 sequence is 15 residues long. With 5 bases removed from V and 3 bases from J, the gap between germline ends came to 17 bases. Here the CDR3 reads CASSLYGQGSYEQYF. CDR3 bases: TGTGCCAGCAGCTTATACGGTCAGGGGAGCTACGAGCAGTACTTC.

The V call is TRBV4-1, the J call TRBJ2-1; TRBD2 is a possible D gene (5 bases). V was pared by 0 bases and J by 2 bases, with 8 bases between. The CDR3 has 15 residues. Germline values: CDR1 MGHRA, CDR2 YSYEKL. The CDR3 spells CASSQDSETYNEQFF. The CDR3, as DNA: TGCGCCAGCAGCCAAGATAGCGAAACCTACAATGAGCAGTTCTTC.

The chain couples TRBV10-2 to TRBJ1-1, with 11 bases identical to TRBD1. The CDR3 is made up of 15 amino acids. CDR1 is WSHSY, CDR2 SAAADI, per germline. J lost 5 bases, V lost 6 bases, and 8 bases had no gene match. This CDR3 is CASRDRGLPRTEAFF. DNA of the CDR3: TGCGCCAGCAGGGACAGGGGGCTTCCAAGGACTGAAGCTTTCTTT.